What follows are 3 T cell receptor beta chains derived from one specimen sequenced in a study of T-cell reconstitution after alpha-beta-depleted transplantation in children (dated by TCRdb to 2016 to 2018). Receptor libraries were prepared by PCR. Sequencing relied on an Illumina HiSeq 2500. Molecular barcoding was employed in the preparation of TCR libraries, with unique molecular identifiers being used to normalize TCRbeta repertoire quantification. TCRdb handled the public reads itself, with Q25 trimming in fastp and clone calling in MiXCR, and kept productive beta chains. For every CDR3 protein sequence, its rows merge into one entry that carries the most common genes and DNA. A total of a few hundred thousand distinct CDR3 sequences appear in this sample, about 17% of them only once. The ten top clones hold roughly 3.3% of the sample. Sample: PBMCs from the stem cell graft donor, taken from the stem cell graft. Source of these receptors: a human donor who donated a stem cell graft to a child with acute lymphoblastic leukemia.

The chain couples TRBV7-9 to TRBJ2-3, with 7 bases identical to TRBD2. J gave up 4 bases and V 7 bases, and 11 bases lay outside the gene matches. CDR1 is SEHNR, CDR2 FQNEAQ, per germline (reference sequence). The CDR3 has 15 amino acids. CDR3 sequence: CASIRGSGSADTQYF. In DNA, the CDR3 is TGTGCCAGCATTAGGGGTAGCGGGTCGGCAGATACGCAGTATTTT.

This clonotype was counted only a few times. This chain links TRBV5-1 with TRBJ2-6; unclear D gene. There are 24 residues in the CDR3. Trimming pared 2 bases from V and 0 bases from J, leaving 33 bases between. Germline CDR1 is SGHRS and CDR2 is YFSETQ. CDR3 sequence reads: CASSFPGPRFPNTPPLSGANVLTF. The CDR3 DNA sequence: TGCGCCAGCAGCTTCCCGGGCCCTCGGTTTCCCAACACACCACCTCTCTCTGGGGCCAACGTCCTGACTTTC.

The chain employs TRBV20-1 and TRBJ2-7, with a weak D call TRBD2 (6 bases). CDR1 is DFQATT, CDR2 SNEGSKA, per germline (reference sequence). The length of the CDR3 is 15 residues. Deletions cut 5 bases from V and 4 bases from J, with 21 bases between. CDR3: CSAATGPRGGYEQYF. The CDR3 DNA reads as TGCAGTGCTGCGACTGGGCCCCGAGGAGGGTACGAGCAGTACTTC.